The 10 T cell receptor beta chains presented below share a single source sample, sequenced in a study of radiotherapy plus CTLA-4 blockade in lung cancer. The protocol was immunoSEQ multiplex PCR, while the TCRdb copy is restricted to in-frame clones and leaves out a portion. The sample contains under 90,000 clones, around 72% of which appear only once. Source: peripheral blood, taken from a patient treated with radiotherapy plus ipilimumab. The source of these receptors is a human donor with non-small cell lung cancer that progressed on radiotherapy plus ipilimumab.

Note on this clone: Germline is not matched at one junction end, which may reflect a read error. The CDR3 region has the DNA TGTGCCAGCAGTTTAGGGCTAAACAATGAGCAGTTCTTC. Translated, it gives CASSLGLNNEQFF. The chain uses TRBV11-2 and TRBJ2-1; D is unclear. CDR3 length equals 13 residues. CDR1 and CDR2 (germline): SGHAT, FQNNGV.

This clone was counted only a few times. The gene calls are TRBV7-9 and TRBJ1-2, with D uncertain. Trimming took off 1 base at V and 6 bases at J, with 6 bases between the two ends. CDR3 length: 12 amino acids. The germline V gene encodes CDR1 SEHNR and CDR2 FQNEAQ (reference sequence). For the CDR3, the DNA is TGTGCCAGCAGCTTAGTGGCGGATGGCTACACCTTC. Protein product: CASSLVADGYTF.

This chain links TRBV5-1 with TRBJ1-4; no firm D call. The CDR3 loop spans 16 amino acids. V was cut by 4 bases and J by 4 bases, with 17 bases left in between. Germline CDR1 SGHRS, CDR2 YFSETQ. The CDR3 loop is CASSPSLAGINEKLFF. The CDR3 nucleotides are TGCGCCAGCAGCCCTTCGTTGGCAGGCATTAATGAAAAACTGTTTTTT. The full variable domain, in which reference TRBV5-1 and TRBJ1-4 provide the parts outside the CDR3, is KAGVTQTPRYLIKTRGQQVTLSCSPISGHRSVSWYQQTPGQGLQFLFEYFSETQRNKGNFPGRFSGRQFSNSRSEMNVSTLELGDSALYLCASSPSLAGINEKLFFGSGTQLSVL.

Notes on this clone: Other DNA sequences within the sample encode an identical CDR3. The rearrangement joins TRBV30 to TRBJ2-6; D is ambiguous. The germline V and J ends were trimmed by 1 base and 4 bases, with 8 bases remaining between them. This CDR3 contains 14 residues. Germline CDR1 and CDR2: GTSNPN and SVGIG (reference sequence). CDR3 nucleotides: TGTGCCTGGAGTGGGCTAAGCGGGGCCAACGTCCTGACTTTC. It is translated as CAWSGLSGANVLTF.

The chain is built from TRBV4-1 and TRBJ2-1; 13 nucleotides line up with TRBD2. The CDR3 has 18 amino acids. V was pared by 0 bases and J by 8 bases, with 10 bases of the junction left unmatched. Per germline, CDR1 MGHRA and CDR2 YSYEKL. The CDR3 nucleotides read TGCGCCAGCAGCCAAGATGACAGAGGACTAGCGGGAGCCGATGAGCAGTTCTTC. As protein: CASSQDDRGLAGADEQFF.

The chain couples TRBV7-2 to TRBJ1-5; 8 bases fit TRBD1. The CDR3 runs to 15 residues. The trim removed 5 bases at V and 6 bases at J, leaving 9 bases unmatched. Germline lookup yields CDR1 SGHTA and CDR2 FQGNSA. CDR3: CASSPGGNTGQPQHF. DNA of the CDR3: TGTGCCAGCAGCCCAGGGGGCAACACGGGTCAGCCCCAGCATTTT.

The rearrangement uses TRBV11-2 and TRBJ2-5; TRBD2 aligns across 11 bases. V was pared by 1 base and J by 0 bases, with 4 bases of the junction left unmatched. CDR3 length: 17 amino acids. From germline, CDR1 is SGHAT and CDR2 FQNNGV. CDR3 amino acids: CASSLVASGGYQETQYF. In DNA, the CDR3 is TGTGCCAGCAGCTTAGTTGCTAGCGGGGGGTACCAAGAGACCCAGTACTTC.

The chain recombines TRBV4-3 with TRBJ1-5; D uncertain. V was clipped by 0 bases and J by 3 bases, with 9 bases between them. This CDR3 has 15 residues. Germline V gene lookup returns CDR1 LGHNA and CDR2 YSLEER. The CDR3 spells CASSQDWQSNQPQHF. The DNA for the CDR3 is TGCGCCAGCAGCCAAGATTGGCAGTCCAATCAGCCCCAGCATTTT.

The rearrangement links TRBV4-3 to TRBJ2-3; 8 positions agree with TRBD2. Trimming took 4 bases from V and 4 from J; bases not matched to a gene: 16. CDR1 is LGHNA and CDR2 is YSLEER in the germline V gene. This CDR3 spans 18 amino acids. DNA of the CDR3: TGCGCCAGCAGCCCGGGGCAGGATAAGCGGGGGAGGGCAGATACGCAGTATTTT. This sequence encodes CASSPGQDKRGRADTQYF.

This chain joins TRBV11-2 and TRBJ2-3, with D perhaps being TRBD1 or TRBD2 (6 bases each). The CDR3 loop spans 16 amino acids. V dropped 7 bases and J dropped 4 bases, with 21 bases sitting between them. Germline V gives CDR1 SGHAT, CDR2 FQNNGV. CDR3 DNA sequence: TGTGCCAGCACCGACGGGTGGGGGGCGAACTCAGATACGCAGTATTTT. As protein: CASTDGWGANSDTQYF.